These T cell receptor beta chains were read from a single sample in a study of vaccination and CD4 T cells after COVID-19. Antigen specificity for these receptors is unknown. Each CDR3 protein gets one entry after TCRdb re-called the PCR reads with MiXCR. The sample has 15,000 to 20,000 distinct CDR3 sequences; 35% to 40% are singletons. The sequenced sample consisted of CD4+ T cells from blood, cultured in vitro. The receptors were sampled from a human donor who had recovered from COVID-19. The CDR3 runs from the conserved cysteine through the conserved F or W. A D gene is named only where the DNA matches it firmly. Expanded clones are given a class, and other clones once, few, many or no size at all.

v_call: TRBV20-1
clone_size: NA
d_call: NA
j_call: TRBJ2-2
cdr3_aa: CSARDPRAGELFF
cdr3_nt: TGCAGTGCTAGAGATCCCCGCGCCGGGGAGCTGTTTTTT

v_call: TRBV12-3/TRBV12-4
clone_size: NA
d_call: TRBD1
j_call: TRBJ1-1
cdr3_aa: CASSDRVFQAFF
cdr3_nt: TGTGCCAGCAGTGACAGGGTTTTCCAAGCTTTCTTT

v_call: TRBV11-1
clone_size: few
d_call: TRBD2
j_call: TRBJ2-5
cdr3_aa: CASSLGGTSGSWGETQYF
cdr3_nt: TGTGCCAGCAGCTTAGGCGGGACTAGCGGGAGTTGGGGAGAGACCCAGTACTTC

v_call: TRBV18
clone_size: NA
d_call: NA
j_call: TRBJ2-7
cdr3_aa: CASSQSSGAKDYEQYF
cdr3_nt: TGTGCCAGCTCCCAGAGTTCAGGGGCCAAGGACTACGAGCAGTACTTC

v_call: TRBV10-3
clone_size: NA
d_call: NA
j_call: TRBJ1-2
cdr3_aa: CAISELGSNYGYTF
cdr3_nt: TGTGCCATCAGTGAGCTGGGTAGTAACTATGGCTACACCTTC

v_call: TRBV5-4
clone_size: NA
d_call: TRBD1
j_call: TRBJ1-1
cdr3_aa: CASSLGQGYTEAFF
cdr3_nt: TGTGCCAGCAGTTTGGGACAGGGATACACTGAAGCTTTCTTT

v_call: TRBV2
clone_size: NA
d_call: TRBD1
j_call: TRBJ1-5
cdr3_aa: CASSGTGGNQPQHF
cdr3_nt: TGTGCCAGCAGTGGGACAGGGGGCAATCAGCCCCAGCATTTT

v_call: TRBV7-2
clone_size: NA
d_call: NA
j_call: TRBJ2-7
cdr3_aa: CASSPTMDSSYEQYF
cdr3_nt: TGTGCCAGCAGTCCCACTATGGATAGCTCCTACGAGCAGTACTTC

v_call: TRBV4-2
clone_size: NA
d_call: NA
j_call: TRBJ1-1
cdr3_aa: CASSQDVGPGPRDDTEAFF
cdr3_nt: TGTGCCAGCAGCCAAGATGTCGGGCCCGGGCCCCGGGACGACACTGAAGCTTTCTTT

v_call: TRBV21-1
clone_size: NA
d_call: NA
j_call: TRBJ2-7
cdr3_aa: CASSKGLADTDREQYF
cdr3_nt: TGTGCCAGCAGCAAAGGACTAGCGGACACGGACCGCGAGCAGTACTTC

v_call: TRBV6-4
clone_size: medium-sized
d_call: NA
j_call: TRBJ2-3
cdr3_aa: CASSDGSTDTQYF
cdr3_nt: TGTGCCAGCAGTGACGGGAGCACAGATACGCAGTATTTT

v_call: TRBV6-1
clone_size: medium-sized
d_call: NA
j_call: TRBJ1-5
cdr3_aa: CASSISSGQPQHF
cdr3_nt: TGTGCCAGCAGTATAAGTTCGGGTCAGCCCCAGCATTTT

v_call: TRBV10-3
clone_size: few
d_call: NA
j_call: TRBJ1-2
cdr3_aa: CAISDSSNPNYGYTF
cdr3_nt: TGTGCCATCAGTGATAGTTCGAACCCTAACTATGGCTACACCTTC

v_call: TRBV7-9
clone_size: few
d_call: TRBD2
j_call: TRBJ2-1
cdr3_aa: CASSHPQWREGLLEQFF
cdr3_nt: TGTGCCAGCAGCCACCCCCAGTGGCGGGAGGGCCTTTTGGAGCAGTTCTTC

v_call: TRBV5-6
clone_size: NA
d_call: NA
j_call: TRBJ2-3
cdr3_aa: CASSLGTLSTDTQYF
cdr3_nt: TGTGCCAGCAGCTTGGGGACTCTTAGCACAGATACGCAGTATTTT

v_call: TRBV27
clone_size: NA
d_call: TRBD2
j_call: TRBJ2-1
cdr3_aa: CASSTQTSGLSYNEQFF
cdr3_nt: TGTGCCAGCAGTACACAGACTAGCGGTCTCTCCTACAATGAGCAGTTCTTC

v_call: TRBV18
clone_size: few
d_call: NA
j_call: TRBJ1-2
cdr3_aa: CASSPSGGTNYGYTF
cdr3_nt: TGTGCCAGCTCACCAAGCGGGGGGACTAACTATGGCTACACCTTC

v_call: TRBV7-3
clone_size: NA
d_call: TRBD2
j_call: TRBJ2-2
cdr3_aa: CASSLASGSSGELFF
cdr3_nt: TGTGCCAGCAGCTTGGCTAGCGGGAGTTCTGGGGAGCTGTTTTTT

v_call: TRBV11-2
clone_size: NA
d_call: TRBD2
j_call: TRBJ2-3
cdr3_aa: CASRPRTSERAWDTQYF
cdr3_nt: TGTGCCAGCAGACCTAGAACTAGCGAGAGGGCCTGGGATACGCAGTATTTT

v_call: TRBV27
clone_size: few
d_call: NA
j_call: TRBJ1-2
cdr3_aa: CASSLSHGDGPYGYTF
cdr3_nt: TGTGCCAGCAGTTTATCGCACGGAGACGGACCCTATGGCTACACCTTC

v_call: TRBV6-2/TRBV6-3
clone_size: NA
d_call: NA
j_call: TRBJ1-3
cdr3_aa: CASSRASSSGNTIYF
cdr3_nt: TGTGCCAGCAGCCGGGCCTCGAGCTCTGGAAACACCATATATTTT

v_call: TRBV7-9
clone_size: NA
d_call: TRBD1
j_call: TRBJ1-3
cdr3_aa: CASSSSDRVGNTIYF
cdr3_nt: TGTGCCAGCAGCTCTTCGGACAGGGTGGGAAACACCATATATTTT

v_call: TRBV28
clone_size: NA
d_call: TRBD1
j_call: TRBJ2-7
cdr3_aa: CASRKTGGSSSGRYEQYF
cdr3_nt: TGTGCCAGCAGAAAGACAGGGGGATCTTCAAGCGGAAGATACGAGCAGTACTTC

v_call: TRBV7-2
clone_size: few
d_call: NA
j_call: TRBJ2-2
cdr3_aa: CASSLTGLRTGELFF
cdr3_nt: TGTGCCAGCAGCTTAACGGGACTGAGGACCGGGGAGCTGTTTTTT

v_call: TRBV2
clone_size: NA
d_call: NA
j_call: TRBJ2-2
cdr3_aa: CASRYIGTAGELFF
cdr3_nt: TGTGCCAGCAGATATATCGGGACGGCCGGGGAGCTGTTTTTT

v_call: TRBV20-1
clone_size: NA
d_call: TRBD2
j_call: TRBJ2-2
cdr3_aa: CSAEAGGFTGELFF
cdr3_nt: TGCAGTGCCGAAGCGGGAGGATTCACCGGGGAGCTGTTTTTT

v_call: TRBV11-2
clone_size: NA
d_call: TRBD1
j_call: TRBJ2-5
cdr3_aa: CASSLGPTTGIETQYF
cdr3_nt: TGTGCCAGCAGCCTAGGGCCAACGACAGGGATTGAGACCCAGTACTTC

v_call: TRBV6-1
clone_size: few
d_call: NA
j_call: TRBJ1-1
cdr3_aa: CATYGPVKNTEAFF
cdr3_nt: TGTGCCACTTATGGGCCTGTGAAGAACACTGAAGCTTTCTTT

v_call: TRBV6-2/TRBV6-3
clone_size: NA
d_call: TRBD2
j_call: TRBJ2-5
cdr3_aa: CASRRTSLETQYF
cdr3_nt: TGTGCCAGCAGGAGGACTAGTCTAGAGACCCAGTACTTC

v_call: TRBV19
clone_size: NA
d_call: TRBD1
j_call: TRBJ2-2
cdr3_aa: CASSLRDRPNTGELFF
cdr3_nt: TGTGCCAGTAGTCTAAGGGACAGACCAAACACCGGGGAGCTGTTTTTT

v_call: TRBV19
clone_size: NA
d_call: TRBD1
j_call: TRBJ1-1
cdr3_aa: CASRGQAILNTEAFF
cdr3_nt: TGTGCCAGTAGAGGACAGGCCATCCTGAACACTGAAGCTTTCTTT

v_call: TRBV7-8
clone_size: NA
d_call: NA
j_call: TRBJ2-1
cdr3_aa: CASRGVRGGYNEQFF
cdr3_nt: TGTGCCAGCAGGGGTGTCCGAGGGGGTTACAATGAGCAGTTCTTC

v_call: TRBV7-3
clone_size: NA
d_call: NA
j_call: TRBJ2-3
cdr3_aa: CASSQGGPSGPPYKPYF
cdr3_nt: TGCGCCAGCAGCCAAGGGGGACCTAGCGGCCCCCCCTACAAACCGTATTTT

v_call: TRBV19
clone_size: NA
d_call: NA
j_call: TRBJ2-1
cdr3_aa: CASSPTGAGSYNEQFF
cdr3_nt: TGTGCCAGTAGTCCGACTGGGGCGGGGTCCTACAATGAGCAGTTCTTC

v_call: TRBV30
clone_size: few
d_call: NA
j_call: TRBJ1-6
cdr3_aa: CAWSRGGYSPLHF
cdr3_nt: TGTGCCTGGAGTAGGGGCGGATATTCACCCCTCCACTTT

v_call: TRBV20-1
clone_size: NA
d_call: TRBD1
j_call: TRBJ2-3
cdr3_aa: CSARGQLEYTQYF
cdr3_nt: TGCAGTGCTAGGGGACAGTTGGAGTATACGCAGTATTTT

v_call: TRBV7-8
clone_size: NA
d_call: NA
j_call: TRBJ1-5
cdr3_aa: CASSLGVMGSSNQPQHF
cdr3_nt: TGTGCCAGCAGCTTAGGGGTCATGGGAAGTAGCAATCAGCCCCAGCATTTT

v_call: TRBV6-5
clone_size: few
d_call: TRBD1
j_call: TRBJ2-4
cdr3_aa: CASSYGGQGNIQYF
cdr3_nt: TGTGCCAGCAGTTACGGGGGACAGGGGAACATTCAGTACTTC

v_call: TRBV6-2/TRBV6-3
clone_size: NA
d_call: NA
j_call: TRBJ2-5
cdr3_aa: CASSLTFQETQYF
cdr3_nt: TGTGCCAGCAGTTTGACTTTTCAAGAGACCCAGTACTTC

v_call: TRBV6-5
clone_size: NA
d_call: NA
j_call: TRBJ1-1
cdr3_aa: CASSYPTENTEAFF
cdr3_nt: TGTGCCAGCAGTTACCCGACAGAGAACACTGAAGCTTTCTTT

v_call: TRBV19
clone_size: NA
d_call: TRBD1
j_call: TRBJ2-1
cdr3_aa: CASKDRVEQFF
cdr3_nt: TGTGCCAGTAAGGACAGGGTAGAGCAGTTCTTC

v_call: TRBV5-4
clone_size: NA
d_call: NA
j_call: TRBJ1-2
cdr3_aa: CASSRQDGSRGYTF
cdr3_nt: TGTGCCAGCAGCCGACAGGATGGAAGCAGGGGCTACACCTTC

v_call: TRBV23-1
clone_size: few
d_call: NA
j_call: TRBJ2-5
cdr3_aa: CARYEGKHQETQYF
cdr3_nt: TGCGCCAGGTACGAGGGGAAGCACCAAGAGACCCAGTACTTC

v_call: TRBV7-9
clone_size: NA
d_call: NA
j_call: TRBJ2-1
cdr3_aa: CASSRTAVTYNEQFF
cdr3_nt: TGTGCCAGCAGCCGGACTGCTGTTACCTACAATGAGCAGTTCTTC

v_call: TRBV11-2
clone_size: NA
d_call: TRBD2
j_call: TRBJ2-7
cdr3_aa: CASSFTSGSAGGRYEQYF
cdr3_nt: TGTGCCAGCAGCTTTACCTCAGGGTCGGCGGGAGGGCGCTACGAGCAGTACTTC

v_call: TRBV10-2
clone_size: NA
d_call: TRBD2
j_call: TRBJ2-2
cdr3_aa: CASSTGTSGRRRGGELFF
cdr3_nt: TGCGCCAGCAGTACCGGGACTAGCGGGAGAAGAAGGGGCGGGGAGCTGTTTTTT

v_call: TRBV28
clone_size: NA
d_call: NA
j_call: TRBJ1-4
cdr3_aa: CASSSSRDFTYEKLFF
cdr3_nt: TGTGCCAGCAGCTCAAGCAGGGACTTCACCTATGAAAAACTGTTTTTT

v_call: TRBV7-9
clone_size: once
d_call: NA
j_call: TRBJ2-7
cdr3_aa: CASSLAGISYEQYF
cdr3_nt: TGTGCCAGCAGCTTAGCAGGGATATCCTACGAGCAGTACTTC

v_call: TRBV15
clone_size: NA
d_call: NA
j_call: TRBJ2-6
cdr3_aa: CAISKYGTTHSGANVLTF
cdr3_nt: TGTGCCATCTCAAAGTATGGGACAACGCACTCTGGGGCCAACGTCCTGACTTTC

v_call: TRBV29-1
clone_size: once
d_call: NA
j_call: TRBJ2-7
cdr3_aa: CSVGGERYEQYF
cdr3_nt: TGCAGCGTTGGCGGGGAGCGGTACGAGCAGTACTTC